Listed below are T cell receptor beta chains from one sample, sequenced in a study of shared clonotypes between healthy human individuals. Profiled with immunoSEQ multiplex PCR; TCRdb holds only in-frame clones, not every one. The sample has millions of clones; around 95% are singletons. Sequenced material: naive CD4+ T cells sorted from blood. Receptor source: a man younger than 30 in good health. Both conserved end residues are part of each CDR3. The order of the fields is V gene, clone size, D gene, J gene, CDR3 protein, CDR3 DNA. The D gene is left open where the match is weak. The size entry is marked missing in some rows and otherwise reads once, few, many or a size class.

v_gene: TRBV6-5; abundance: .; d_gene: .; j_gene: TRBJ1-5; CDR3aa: CASSPGNQPQHF; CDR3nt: TGTGCCAGCTCCCCGGGGAATCAGCCCCAGCATTTT
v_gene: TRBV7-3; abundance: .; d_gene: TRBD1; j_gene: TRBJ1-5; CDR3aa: CASSPGQPDQPQHF; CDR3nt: TGTGCCAGCAGCCCGGGACAGCCAGATCAGCCCCAGCATTTT
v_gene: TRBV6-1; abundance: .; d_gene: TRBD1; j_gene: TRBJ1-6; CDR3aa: CASSGDRGESSYNSPLHF; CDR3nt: TGTGCCAGCAGTGGGGACAGGGGGGAAAGCTCCTATAATTCACCCCTCCACTTT
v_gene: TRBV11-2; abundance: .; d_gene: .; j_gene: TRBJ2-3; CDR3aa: CASSSGLGIGTDTQYF; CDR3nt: TGTGCCAGCAGCTCCGGCTTAGGAATCGGGACAGATACGCAGTATTTT
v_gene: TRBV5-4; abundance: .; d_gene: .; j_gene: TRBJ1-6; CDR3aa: CASSLVVQGLGSPLHF; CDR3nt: TGTGCCAGCAGCTTGGTGGTTCAGGGCTTGGGGTCACCCCTCCACTTT
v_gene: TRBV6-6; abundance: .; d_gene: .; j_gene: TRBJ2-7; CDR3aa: CASSQNRGYEQYF; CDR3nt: TGTGCCAGCAGTCAAAATAGGGGATACGAGCAGTACTTC
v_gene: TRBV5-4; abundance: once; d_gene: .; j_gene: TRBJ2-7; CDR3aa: CASSLTGESSYEQYF; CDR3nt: TGTGCCAGCAGCTTGACGGGAGAATCCTCCTACGAGCAGTACTTC
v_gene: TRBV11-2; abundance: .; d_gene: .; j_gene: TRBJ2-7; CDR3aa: CASSQWSLAEQYF; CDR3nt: TGTGCCAGCAGCCAGTGGTCGCTAGCCGAGCAGTACTTC
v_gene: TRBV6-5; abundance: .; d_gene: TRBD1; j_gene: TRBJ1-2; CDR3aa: CASRRDSGNYGYTF; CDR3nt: TGTGCCAGCAGAAGGGACAGCGGTAACTATGGCTACACCTTC
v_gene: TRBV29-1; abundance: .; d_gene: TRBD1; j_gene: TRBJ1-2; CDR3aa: CSVGDRVNGYTF; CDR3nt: TGCAGCGTTGGGGACAGGGTGAATGGCTACACCTTC
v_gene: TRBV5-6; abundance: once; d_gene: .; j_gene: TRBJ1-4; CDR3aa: CASSLGNGEKLFF; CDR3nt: TGTGCCAGCAGCCTCGGGAACGGTGAAAAACTGTTTTTT
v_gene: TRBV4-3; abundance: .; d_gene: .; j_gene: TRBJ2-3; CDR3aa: CASSQDFGSHTDTQYF; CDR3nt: TGCGCCAGCAGCCAAGATTTTGGTAGCCACACAGATACGCAGTATTTT
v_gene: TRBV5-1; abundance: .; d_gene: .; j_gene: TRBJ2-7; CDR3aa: CASSLWDSDEQYF; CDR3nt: TGCGCCAGCAGCTTGTGGGACTCAGACGAGCAGTACTTC
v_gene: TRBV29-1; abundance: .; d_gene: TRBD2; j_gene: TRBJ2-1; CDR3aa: CSATRLAGDNEQFF; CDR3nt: TGCAGCGCAACGAGACTAGCGGGAGACAATGAGCAGTTCTTC
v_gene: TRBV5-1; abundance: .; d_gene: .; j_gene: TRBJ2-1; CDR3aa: CASSLGLEAYNEQFF; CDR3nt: TGCGCCAGCAGCTTAGGGTTAGAAGCGTACAATGAGCAGTTCTTC
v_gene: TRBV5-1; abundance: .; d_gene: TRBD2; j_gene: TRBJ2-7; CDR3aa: CASSFSGSAYEQYF; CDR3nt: TGCGCCAGCAGTTTTAGCGGGAGTGCCTACGAGCAGTACTTC
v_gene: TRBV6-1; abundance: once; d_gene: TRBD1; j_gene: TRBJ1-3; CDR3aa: CASTTGGTGNTIYF; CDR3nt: TGTGCCAGCACAACAGGGGGCACTGGAAACACCATATATTTT
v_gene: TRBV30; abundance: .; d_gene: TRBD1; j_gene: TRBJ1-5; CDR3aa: CAWSGGQGRNQPQHF; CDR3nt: TGTGCCTGGAGTGGCGGACAGGGAAGAAATCAGCCCCAGCATTTT
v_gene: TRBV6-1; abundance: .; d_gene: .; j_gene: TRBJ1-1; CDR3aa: CASSEREGGAEAFF; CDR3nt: TGTGCCAGCAGTGAAAGGGAAGGGGGAGCTGAAGCTTTCTTT
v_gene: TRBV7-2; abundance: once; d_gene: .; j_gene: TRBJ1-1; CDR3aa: CASSLVWQVHMNTEAFF; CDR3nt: TGTGCCAGCAGCTTAGTTTGGCAGGTTCACATGAACACTGAAGCTTTCTTT
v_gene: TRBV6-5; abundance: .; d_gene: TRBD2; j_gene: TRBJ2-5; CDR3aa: CASGPGLKQETQYF; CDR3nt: TGTGCCAGCGGCCCGGGACTAAAGCAAGAGACCCAGTACTTC
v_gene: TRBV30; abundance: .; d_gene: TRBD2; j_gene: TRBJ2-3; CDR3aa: CAWSVGGTSGYTDTQYF; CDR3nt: TGTGCCTGGAGTGTAGGCGGGACTAGCGGATACACAGATACGCAGTATTTT
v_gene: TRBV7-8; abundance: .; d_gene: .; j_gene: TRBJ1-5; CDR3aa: CASSLEAGTSNQPQHF; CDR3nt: TGTGCCAGCAGCTTAGAGGCAGGGACAAGCAATCAGCCCCAGCATTTT
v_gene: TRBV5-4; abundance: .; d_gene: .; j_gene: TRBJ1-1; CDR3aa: CASSLGVGNTEAFF; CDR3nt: TGTGCCAGCAGCTTGGGTGTAGGGAACACTGAAGCTTTCTTT
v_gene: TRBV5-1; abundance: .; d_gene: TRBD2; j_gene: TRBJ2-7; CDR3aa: CASSLDSGAYEQYF; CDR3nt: TGCGCCAGCAGCTTGGACAGCGGGGCATACGAGCAGTACTTC
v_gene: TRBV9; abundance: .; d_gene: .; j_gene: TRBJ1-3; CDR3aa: CASGGGTGNTIYF; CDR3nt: TGTGCCAGCGGAGGGGGTACGGGAAACACCATATATTTT
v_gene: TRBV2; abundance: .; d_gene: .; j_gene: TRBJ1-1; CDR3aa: CASSGGRFEEAFF; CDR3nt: TGTGCCAGCAGTGGCGGACGGTTTGAGGAAGCTTTCTTT
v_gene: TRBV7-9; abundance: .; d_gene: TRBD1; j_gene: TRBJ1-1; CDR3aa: CASSSTGKFTEAFF; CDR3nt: TGTGCCAGCAGCTCGACAGGGAAATTCACTGAAGCTTTCTTT
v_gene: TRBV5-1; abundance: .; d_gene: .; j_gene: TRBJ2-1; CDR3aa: CASSFEFPYNEQFF; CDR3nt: TGCGCCAGCAGCTTCGAGTTCCCCTACAATGAGCAGTTCTTC
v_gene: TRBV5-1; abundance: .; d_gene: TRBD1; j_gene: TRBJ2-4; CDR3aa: CASSFTGTEIQYF; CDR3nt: TGCGCCAGCAGCTTTACCGGGACAGAAATTCAGTACTTC
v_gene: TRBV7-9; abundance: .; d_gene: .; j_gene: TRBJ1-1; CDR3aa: CASSSDQGNPEAFF; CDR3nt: TGTGCCAGCAGCTCGGATCAGGGGAACCCTGAAGCTTTCTTT
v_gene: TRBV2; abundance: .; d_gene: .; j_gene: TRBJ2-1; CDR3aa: CASSPRSEQFF; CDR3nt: TGTGCCAGCAGTCCTAGGAGCGAGCAGTTCTTC
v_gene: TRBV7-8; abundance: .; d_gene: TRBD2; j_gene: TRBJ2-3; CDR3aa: CASSLRTSTIPDTQYF; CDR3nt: TGTGCCAGCAGCTTAAGGACTAGTACAATTCCAGATACGCAGTATTTT
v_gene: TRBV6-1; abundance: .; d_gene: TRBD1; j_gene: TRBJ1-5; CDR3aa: CASSITGGGNQPQHF; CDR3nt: TGTGCCAGCAGCATCACAGGGGGAGGCAATCAGCCCCAGCATTTT
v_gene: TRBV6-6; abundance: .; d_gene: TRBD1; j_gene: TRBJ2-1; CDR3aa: CASSYRDRANEQFF; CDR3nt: TGTGCCAGCAGTTACAGGGACAGGGCTAATGAGCAGTTCTTC
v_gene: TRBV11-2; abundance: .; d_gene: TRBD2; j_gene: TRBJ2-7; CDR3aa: CASSLRVAGEIVAEQYF; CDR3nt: TGTGCCAGCAGCTTAAGGGTAGCGGGAGAGATAGTAGCCGAGCAGTACTTC
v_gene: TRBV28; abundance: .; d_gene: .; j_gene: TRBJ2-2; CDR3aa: CASSHAYTNTGELFF; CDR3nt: TGTGCCAGCAGTCATGCGTATACGAACACCGGGGAGCTGTTTTTT
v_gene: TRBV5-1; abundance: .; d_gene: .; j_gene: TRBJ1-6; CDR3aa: CASSLDAGNYNSPLHF; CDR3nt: TGCGCCAGCAGCTTGGACGCTGGAAACTATAATTCACCCCTCCACTTT
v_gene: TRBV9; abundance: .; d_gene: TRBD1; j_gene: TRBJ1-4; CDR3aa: CASSPDPRGRGSTNEKLFF; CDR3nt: TGTGCCAGCAGCCCAGACCCCAGGGGGCGCGGGTCGACTAATGAAAAACTGTTTTTT
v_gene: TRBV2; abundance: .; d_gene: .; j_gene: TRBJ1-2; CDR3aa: CASSEGPGYGYTF; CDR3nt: TGTGCCAGCAGTGAAGGGCCCGGGTATGGCTACACCTTC